The clone carrying this T cell receptor beta chain was seen many times. The entry originates in a study of regulatory T cells in long-lasting Graves disease. Investigators prepared the TCR beta libraries by applying iRepertoire HTBI primers and Arm-PCR of CDR3 regions. From the multiplex PCR reads, TCRdb called clonotypes with MiXCR, one entry per CDR3 protein. The table shows more than 450,000 distinct CDR3 sequences, with roughly 16% occurring only once. Stated time point: newly diagnosed GD, antithyroid drugs for less than 3 months. RNA isolated from PBMCs was used to make the TCR library. With 2 bases removed from V and 4 bases from J, the gap between germline ends came to 13 bases. This CDR3 contains 15 residues. The same sample was also used in a study of T cells in Graves' hyperthyroidism and ophthalmopathy.

This receptor was obtained from a man aged 40-49 years with Graves disease. This specimen was peripheral blood mononuclear cells (PBMCs), taken at new diagnosis, from a patient treated with antithyroid drugs. The chain recombines TRBV12-3 or TRBV12-4 with TRBJ2-3; maybe TRBD1 (6 bases). Here the CDR3 reads CASSLSGAVADTQYF. The CDR3 DNA reads TGTGCCAGCAGTTTATCAGGGGCTGTGGCAGATACGCAGTATTTT.